The rows below give T cell receptor beta chains drawn from one sample of a study of CD8+CD57+ T cells in acquired aplastic anemia. TCRdb re-derived calls from the reads in MiXCR, one entry per CDR3 protein. The repertoire holds approximately 190,000 distinct CDR3 sequences, with approximately 50% as singletons. The sample comprised sorted CD4+, CD8+, or CD8+CD57+ T cells (not recorded which) from PBMCs. The origin of the receptors is a human donor with aplastic anemia. Each CDR3 is given without its conserved first and last residue.

v_gene: TRBV5-5; j_gene: TRBJ2-7; CDR3aa: ASSSLGQGRNEQY
v_gene: TRBV12-3/TRBV12-4; j_gene: TRBJ1-3; CDR3aa: ASSPVAGNTIY
v_gene: TRBV7-9; j_gene: TRBJ2-5; CDR3aa: ASSWLAGVETQY
v_gene: TRBV15; j_gene: TRBJ2-7; CDR3aa: ATSNGTAAYEQY
v_gene: TRBV6-1; j_gene: TRBJ2-7; CDR3aa: ASSEGEYREQY
v_gene: TRBV2; j_gene: TRBJ1-2; CDR3aa: ASRAGQGNGYT
v_gene: TRBV5-1; j_gene: TRBJ2-7; CDR3aa: ASSLRGLDEQY
v_gene: TRBV5-1; j_gene: TRBJ2-3; CDR3aa: ASGRGLDTDTQY
v_gene: TRBV6-5; j_gene: TRBJ2-7; CDR3aa: ASSYSRSGFEQY
v_gene: TRBV7-2; j_gene: TRBJ1-6; CDR3aa: ASGPLLSPLH
v_gene: TRBV6-2/TRBV6-3; j_gene: TRBJ2-7; CDR3aa: ASTSPGRPYEQY
v_gene: TRBV3-1; j_gene: TRBJ2-3; CDR3aa: ASSPSGSSTDTQY
v_gene: TRBV24-1; j_gene: TRBJ1-1; CDR3aa: ATSDPASNTEAF
v_gene: TRBV29-1; j_gene: TRBJ2-2; CDR3aa: SAMTRSWGELF
v_gene: TRBV2; j_gene: TRBJ1-1; CDR3aa: ASRRGNAF
v_gene: TRBV11-3; j_gene: TRBJ1-1; CDR3aa: ASRRGSTEAF
v_gene: TRBV15; j_gene: TRBJ2-3; CDR3aa: ATSRDRRDFTDTQY
v_gene: TRBV5-1; j_gene: TRBJ2-1; CDR3aa: ASIAPGSSANEQF
v_gene: TRBV12-3/TRBV12-4; j_gene: TRBJ2-1; CDR3aa: ASSLKPLVWSSYNEQF
v_gene: TRBV12-3/TRBV12-4; j_gene: TRBJ2-3; CDR3aa: ASYTSRGRGPVSDTQY
v_gene: TRBV7-8; j_gene: TRBJ2-3; CDR3aa: ASSLEGTSGRVDTQY
v_gene: TRBV5-6; j_gene: TRBJ1-1; CDR3aa: ASSSLGTDTEAF
v_gene: TRBV25-1; j_gene: TRBJ1-6; CDR3aa: ASSPTGDNSPLH
v_gene: TRBV19; j_gene: TRBJ2-5; CDR3aa: ASSMGVAETQY
v_gene: TRBV9; j_gene: TRBJ1-6; CDR3aa: ASGGPGGLDSPLH
v_gene: TRBV19; j_gene: TRBJ2-1; CDR3aa: ASSIRGGASCNEQF
v_gene: TRBV19; j_gene: TRBJ2-5; CDR3aa: ASRPAGGLETQY
v_gene: TRBV7-9; j_gene: TRBJ2-7; CDR3aa: ASSTLGYEQY
v_gene: TRBV9; j_gene: TRBJ2-3; CDR3aa: ASSPLAGATDTQY
v_gene: TRBV2; j_gene: TRBJ1-2; CDR3aa: ASSESSYGYT
v_gene: TRBV7-9; j_gene: TRBJ2-3; CDR3aa: ASSTGRLADTQY
v_gene: TRBV24-1; j_gene: TRBJ2-7; CDR3aa: ATSDTRGGPSYEQY
v_gene: TRBV20-1; j_gene: TRBJ2-1; CDR3aa: SAKLETGDNEQF
v_gene: TRBV7-3; j_gene: TRBJ2-3; CDR3aa: ASSSTGGVEDTQY
v_gene: TRBV5-6; j_gene: TRBJ2-7; CDR3aa: ASSLGALTSYEQY
v_gene: TRBV20-1; j_gene: TRBJ2-7; CDR3aa: SARPFSKSEQY
v_gene: TRBV9; j_gene: TRBJ2-7; CDR3aa: ASSPRDTEQY
v_gene: TRBV9; j_gene: TRBJ2-1; CDR3aa: ASSSGAGPYNEQF
v_gene: TRBV7-8; j_gene: TRBJ2-3; CDR3aa: ASSSTPTDTQY
v_gene: TRBV12-3/TRBV12-4; j_gene: TRBJ2-2; CDR3aa: ASSFRGGSGELF
v_gene: TRBV7-8; j_gene: TRBJ1-1; CDR3aa: ASSGDRETEAF
v_gene: TRBV10-3; j_gene: TRBJ2-6; CDR3aa: AISGQLSGANVLT
v_gene: TRBV28; j_gene: TRBJ1-1; CDR3aa: ASTQGGKLNTEAF